One and the same sample provided the 32 T cell receptor beta chains below, sequenced in a study of T cell responses to AZD1222 COVID-19 vaccine. The assay was immunoSEQ multiplex PCR, and TCRdb's table has in-frame clones only and misses some. The sample lists some 150,000 clones; approximately 94% were seen once. This specimen consisted of peripheral blood, obtained on day 0 of AZD1222 vaccination. The receptors here all came from an adult in good health.

The chain combines TRBV6-5 with TRBJ1-6; 9 bases align to TRBD1. V lost 6 bases and J lost 1; bases outside the gene matches: 1. The CDR3 sequence is 15 residues long. Germline-derived CDR1 and CDR2 are MNHEY and SVGAGI. DNA of the CDR3: TGTGCCAGCAGACAGGGGGCATCCTATAATTCACCCCTCCACTTT. It specifies CASRQGASYNSPLHF.

This clone was seen once. The chain recombines TRBV27 with TRBJ2-7, with 13 bases that match TRBD2. V dropped 6 bases and J dropped 3; count of bases not matched to a gene: 2. This CDR3 comprises 14 residues. Germline values: CDR1 MNHEY, CDR2 SMNVEV (reference sequence). As DNA, the CDR3 is TGTGCCAGCAGAAGGACTAGCGGGAGCTACGAGCAGTACTTC. Translating it yields CASRRTSGSYEQYF.

V gene TRBV7-8 combines with J gene TRBJ1-5; D unclear. V lost 5 bases, J lost 1 base, and 15 bases lay in between. Germline loops: CDR1 SGHVS, CDR2 FQNEAQ. There are 16 residues in the CDR3. The CDR3 nucleotides read TGTGCCAGCAGCCTATACGAGGACCTGAGCAATCAGCCCCAGCATTTT. It translates to CASSLYEDLSNQPQHF.

This chain uses TRBV5-4 with TRBJ2-1, with 12 bases identical to TRBD1. Germline assignment: CDR1 SGHNT and CDR2 YYREEE (reference sequence). The CDR3 contains 16 residues. Trimming at V came to 3 bases and at J to 9 bases, leaving 10 bases not matched to a gene. DNA for the CDR3: TGTGCCAGCAGCTGGCCACCGGGACAGGGGGCCGGTGAGCAGTTCTTC. It codes for CASSWPPGQGAGEQFF.

The chain recombines TRBV5-4 with TRBJ2-1; 9 positions match TRBD2. CDR3 size: 17 residues. The V gene's germline CDR1 is SGHNT and CDR2 YYREEE (reference sequence). Trimming at V came to 4 bases and at J to 4 bases, leaving 12 bases not matched to a gene. The CDR3 protein is CASSPNPTSGGYNEQFF. The CDR3 bases are TGTGCCAGCAGCCCTAATCCGACTAGCGGAGGTTACAATGAGCAGTTCTTC.

The rearrangement joins TRBV15 to TRBJ2-3; 7 bases fit TRBD2. This CDR3 spans 16 amino acids. The germline V gene encodes CDR1 LNHNV and CDR2 YYDKDF (reference sequence). V gave up 5 bases and J gave up 2 bases; unmatched junction bases: 10. The CDR3 DNA is TGTGCCACCAGCCATGGTGGTAGCGGGTTCACAGATACGCAGTATTTT. Residues: CATSHGGSGFTDTQYF.

J is TRBJ1-3 and V is TRBV6-5; D is ambiguous. Between the trimmed V and J ends, which lost 5 bases and 0 bases, there was a span of 8 bases. This CDR3 spans 14 amino acids. The germline gives CDR1 MNHEY, CDR2 SVGAGI. CDR3 amino acids: CASSIRDSGNTIYF. CDR3 coding DNA: TGTGCCAGCAGTATCCGGGACTCTGGAAACACCATATATTTT.

The chain recombines TRBV30 with TRBJ2-1; 7 bases align to TRBD2. After removal of 4 bases from V and 6 bases from J, the junction contained 6 bases not matched to a gene. Per germline, CDR1 GTSNPN and CDR2 SVGIG (reference sequence). This CDR3 region has 13 residues. The CDR3 region has the DNA TGTGCCTGGACCCTCTTAGCGGGCAATGAGCAGTTCTTC. It translates to CAWTLLAGNEQFF. Full variable domain (outside the CDR3, taken from reference TRBV30 and TRBJ2-1): SQTIHQWPATLVQPVGSPLSLECTVEGTSNPNLYWYRQAAGRGLQLLFYSVGIGQISSEVPQNLSASRPQDRQFILSSKKLLLSDSGFYLCAWTLLAGNEQFFGPGTRLTVL.

This clone came up once. This chain joins TRBV2 and TRBJ1-5; tentatively, D is TRBD1 (5 bases). Germline V lookup: CDR1 SNHLY, CDR2 FYNNEI. V lost 8 bases, J lost 1 base, and 9 bases lay in between. CDR3 length: 13 amino acids. Here the CDR3 DNA reads TGTGCCAGCGGGGGGATGAGCAATCAGCCCCAGCATTTT. This codes for CASGGMSNQPQHF.

This clone was recorded only once. The chain has TRBV14 and TRBJ2-1; D perhaps matches TRBD2 (6 bases). The CDR3 runs to 14 residues. Germline values: CDR1 SGHDN, CDR2 FVKESK. The ends were cut back, 0 bases at V and 8 bases at J, with 11 bases in the middle. CDR3 residues: CASSQETPGDEQFF. CDR3 nucleotides: TGTGCCAGCAGCCAAGAGACCCCGGGGGATGAGCAGTTCTTC.

The gene calls are TRBV19 and TRBJ1-1; no reliable D call. CDR1 is LNHDA and CDR2 is SQIVND in the germline V gene (reference sequence). Trimming left V 4 bases short and J 5 bases short, with 14 bases between. CDR3 length equals 14 residues. CDR3 nucleotides: TGTGCCAGTAGTAAAAGTAGTGGGGTTACTGAAGCTTTCTTT. Its translation: CASSKSSGVTEAFF.

DNA for the CDR3: TGTGCCAGCGCTTTACAGGGCTGGGGCTACACCTTC. Protein product: CASALQGWGYTF. The J gene is TRBJ1-2, the V gene TRBV19; D may be TRBD1 (6 bases). Germline loops: CDR1 LNHDA, CDR2 SQIVND (reference sequence). Trimming shortened V by 9 bases and J by 8 bases, and 16 bases separated the two germline ends. The CDR3 sequence is 12 residues long.

As DNA, the CDR3 is TGTGCCAGTAGTAGCCGGGACAGGGGGAACACTGAAGCTTTCTTT. Translated, it gives CASSSRDRGNTEAFF. The V gene is TRBV19, the J gene TRBJ1-1; 10 nucleotides align to TRBD1. In germline, CDR1 is LNHDA, CDR2 SQIVND (reference sequence). V lost 4 bases and J lost 1; bases outside the gene matches: 3. The CDR3 loop spans 15 amino acids.

This chain uses TRBV11-2 with TRBJ2-7; D remains ambiguous. In germline, CDR1 is SGHAT, CDR2 FQNNGV. The CDR3 is 15 residues long. Between the trimmed V and J ends, which lost 6 bases and 2 bases, there was a span of 17 bases. This chain's CDR3 is CASRSSDQSPYEQYF. The DNA for the CDR3 is TGTGCCAGCAGGTCATCCGACCAGAGCCCCTACGAGCAGTACTTC.

The chain links TRBV3-1 (or the pseudogene TRBV3-2) to TRBJ1-2; unclear D gene. The CDR3 length is 14 residues. Germline CDR1 reads LGHDT; CDR2 reads YNNKEL (reference sequence). Deletions cut 6 bases from V and 1 base from J, with 12 bases between. The CDR3 protein is CASSGLGGNYGYTF. CDR3 nucleotides: TGTGCCAGCAGTGGGTTGGGAGGTAACTATGGCTACACCTTC.

The V gene is TRBV7-8, the J gene TRBJ2-1, with D perhaps assigned TRBD1 or TRBD2 (5 bases each). This CDR3 is 15 amino acids long. The germline V gene has CDR1 SGHVS and CDR2 FQNEAQ. V shed 7 bases and J shed 1 base, with 14 bases lying between them. This CDR3 reads CASTPTGRSYNEQFF. The CDR3 nucleotides are TGTGCCAGCACCCCCACGGGACGGTCCTACAATGAGCAGTTCTTC. Drawing the rest from reference TRBV7-8 and TRBJ2-1, the complete variable domain is GAGVSQSPRYKVAKRGQDVALRCDPISGHVSLFWYQQALGQGPEFLTYFQNEAQLDKSGLPSDRFFAERPEGSVSTLKIQRTQQEDSAVYLCASTPTGRSYNEQFFGPGTRLTVL.

The chain uses TRBV19 and TRBJ1-1; no clear D. The CDR3 length is 13 residues. V shed 7 bases and J shed 3 bases, with 12 bases lying between them. CDR1 is LNHDA and CDR2 is SQIVND in the germline V gene (reference sequence). Here the CDR3 reads CASILNLDTEAFF. DNA for the CDR3: TGTGCCAGTATCCTGAACTTGGACACTGAAGCTTTCTTT.

The chain links TRBV10-3 to TRBJ1-2; TRBD1 is a possible D gene (6 bases). Germline CDR1 ENHRY, CDR2 SYGVKD. CDR3 length: 15 amino acids. The V and J ends lost 1 base and 4 bases respectively, with 13 bases between them. The CDR3 bases are TGTGCCATCAGTGAGTTCCCTCAGGGGTTCTATGGCTACACCTTC. This sequence encodes CAISEFPQGFYGYTF.

The V and J genes are TRBV7-8 and TRBJ1-5; possibly TRBD1 for D (6 bases). V lost 5 bases to trimming and J lost 0 bases, with 17 bases between them. The CDR3 contains 17 residues. The germline V gene has CDR1 SGHVS and CDR2 FQNEAQ. For the CDR3, the DNA is TGTGCCAGCAGCCAAAGAGCGGGGGCGAATAGCAATCAGCCCCAGCATTTT. Translation gives CASSQRAGANSNQPQHF.

V gene TRBV3-1 (or the pseudogene TRBV3-2) combines with J gene TRBJ1-2; no clear D gene. V was clipped by 1 base and J by 8 bases, with 14 bases between them. The CDR3 contains 14 residues. The germline V gene encodes CDR1 LGHDT and CDR2 YNNKEL (reference sequence). CDR3 nucleotide sequence: TGTGCCAGCAGCCAAGTGCAATCTGGGAGGGGCTACACCTTC. Translation gives CASSQVQSGRGYTF.

V is TRBV20-1 and J is TRBJ1-5, with a weak D call TRBD1 (5 bases). V lost 3 bases to trimming and J lost 6 bases, with 15 bases between them. This CDR3 is 14 amino acids long. Germline CDR1 and CDR2: DFQATT and SNEGSKA (reference sequence). Here the CDR3 reads CSASPRDEGQPQHF. The DNA for the CDR3 is TGCAGTGCTAGTCCCAGGGATGAGGGTCAGCCCCAGCATTTT.

The chain recombines TRBV6-5 with TRBJ1-6; TRBD1 agrees at 8 bases. The CDR3 has 15 amino acids. Per germline, CDR1 MNHEY and CDR2 SVGAGI. The V segment lost 2 bases and the J segment 9 bases; nucleotides outside the gene matches: 6. This CDR3 is CASSYIDRGGSPLHF. DNA for the CDR3: TGTGCCAGCAGTTACATAGACAGGGGTGGTTCACCCCTCCACTTT.

The gene calls are TRBV27 and TRBJ2-1; no definite D call. The CDR3 loop spans 13 amino acids. Germline CDR1 and CDR2: MNHEY and SMNVEV (reference sequence). V lost 8 bases, J lost 2 bases, and 10 bases lay in between. The CDR3: CASCTKTYNEQFF. CDR3 in DNA: TGTGCCAGCTGCACTAAGACCTACAATGAGCAGTTCTTC.

This chain links TRBV6-2 or TRBV6-3 with TRBJ2-2; D is unclear. V lost 5 bases and J lost 3, with 16 bases in between. Germline V gene sequence: CDR1 MNHEY, CDR2 SVGEGT. This CDR3 is 16 amino acids long. CDR3 sequence: CASSGRTGEDTGELFF. CDR3 DNA sequence: TGTGCCAGCAGTGGACGCACCGGTGAGGACACCGGGGAGCTGTTTTTT.

Written as DNA, the CDR3 is TGTGCCAGCAGCTTGTTTGTGGTAGATACGCAGTATTTT. Its translation is CASSLFVVDTQYF. The V call is TRBV5-8, the J call TRBJ2-3; D uncertain. Trimming stripped 1 base from V and 5 bases from J, with 8 bases between. Germline CDR1 is SGHTS and CDR2 is YDEGEE. CDR3 size: 13 residues.

The genes are TRBV5-1 and TRBJ1-4, with 8 bases that match TRBD1. Looked up from germline, CDR1 is SGHRS and CDR2 is YFSETQ. Trimming took 4 bases from V and 1 from J; bases not matched to a gene: 3. The CDR3 contains 15 residues. In DNA, the CDR3 is TGCGCCAGCAGCACCGGACAGGGAACTAATGAAAAACTGTTTTTT. Amino acid sequence: CASSTGQGTNEKLFF.

This chain connects TRBV4-1 to TRBJ2-7; possible D gene TRBD1, 5 bases. The CDR3 spans 13 residues. With 1 base removed from V and 5 bases from J, the gap between germline ends came to 9 bases. CDR1 and CDR2 from the germline V gene are MGHRA and YSYEKL. The CDR3 reads CASSQGRVDEQYF. DNA for the CDR3: TGCGCCAGCAGCCAAGGCAGGGTGGACGAGCAGTACTTC.

This chain connects TRBV19 to TRBJ2-5; D is possibly TRBD2 (6 bases). V gave up 5 bases and J gave up 5 bases, with 12 bases separating them. The CDR3 is made up of 13 amino acids. Germline values: CDR1 LNHDA, CDR2 SQIVND (reference sequence). The CDR3 loop reads CASSWGVGETQYF. CDR3 bases: TGTGCCAGTAGTTGGGGGGTTGGGGAGACCCAGTACTTC.

V usage is TRBV19 and J usage is TRBJ1-2; TRBD1 agrees at 7 bases. V shed 4 bases and J 0 bases; nucleotides not matched to a gene: 5. Germline loops: CDR1 LNHDA, CDR2 SQIVND (reference sequence). This CDR3 is built from 15 residues. The CDR3 sequence is CASSTRDRANYGYTF. CDR3 DNA: TGTGCCAGTAGTACGAGGGACAGAGCTAACTATGGCTACACCTTC.

This chain connects TRBV21-1 to TRBJ1-1; TRBD1, the table's D call, was not compared with the DNA. TRBV21-1 is a listed pseudogene. The CDR3 runs to 16 residues. CDR3: CASSIPLDRGHTEAFF. The CDR3 coding sequence is TGTGCCAGCAGCATCCCCCTGGACAGGGGGCACACTGAAGCTTTCTTT.

The genes are TRBV7-2 and TRBJ2-7; the match to TRBD2 covers 8 bases. Germline CDR1 is SGHTA and CDR2 is FQGNSA. The V and J ends lost 3 bases and 0 bases, in that order; junction bases with no gene match: 7. The CDR3 is 16 residues long. CDR3 sequence reads: CASSLDAGGTSYEQYF. The CDR3, as DNA: TGTGCCAGCAGCTTGGACGCGGGAGGAACCTCCTACGAGCAGTACTTC. Filled out from reference TRBV7-2 and TRBJ2-7, the complete variable domain reads GAGVSQSPSNKVTEKGKDVELRCDPISGHTALYWYRQSLGQGLEFLIYFQGNSAPDKSGLPSDRFSAERTGGSVSTLTIQRTQQEDSAVYLCASSLDAGGTSYEQYFGPGTRLTVT.

V is TRBV5-1 and J is TRBJ2-6; D call uncertain. V lost 4 bases, J lost 4 bases, and 9 bases lay in between. Germline loops: CDR1 SGHRS, CDR2 YFSETQ. CDR3 length equals 14 residues. CDR3 sequence: CASSPGRGANVLTF. CDR3 nucleotides: TGCGCCAGCAGCCCAGGACGGGGGGCCAACGTCCTGACTTTC. Full variable domain (outside the CDR3, taken from reference TRBV5-1 and TRBJ2-6): KAGVTQTPRYLIKTRGQQVTLSCSPISGHRSVSWYQQTPGQGLQFLFEYFSETQRNKGNFPGRFSGRQFSNSRSEMNVSTLELGDSALYLCASSPGRGANVLTFGAGSRLTVL.